The rows below give T cell receptor beta chains drawn from one sample of a study of blood T cell repertoires in COVID-19. The protocol was immunoSEQ multiplex PCR, while the TCRdb copy is restricted to in-frame clones and leaves out a portion. The sample lists some 530,000 clones, 70% to 90% occurring once. Material for sequencing was PBMCs or T cells enriched from blood (not recorded which). These receptors all stem from a woman in her sixties who had recovered from COVID-19. Each CDR3 is given with its conserved first and last residue. Each record gives: J gene, V gene, D gene, clone size, CDR3 DNA, CDR3 protein. The D gene is left open where the match is weak. Size tells how often a clone was seen (once, few, many) or the class of an expanded clone, and some rows leave it out.

TRBJ2-3	TRBV24-1	TRBD1	-	TGTGCCACCAGTATACAGGGGACCGATACGCAGTATTTT	CATSIQGTDTQYF
TRBJ1-1	TRBV6-6	-	-	TGTGCCAGCGAGTTCATCAAAAACACTGAAGCTTTCTTT	CASEFIKNTEAFF
TRBJ1-4	TRBV29-1	-	-	TGCAGCGTCTCCCGCGGCGCCCTAAATGAAAAACTGTTTTTT	CSVSRGALNEKLFF
TRBJ2-2	TRBV7-6	TRBD2	-	TGTGCCAGCAGCATAGCGGGGGGGGTCGGGGAGCTGTTTTTT	CASSIAGGVGELFF
TRBJ2-1	TRBV10-3	-	-	TGTGCCACCTCGAGGGGGGGCCTGAATGAGCAGTTCTTC	CATSRGGLNEQFF
TRBJ2-1	TRBV24-1	-	-	TGTGCCACCAGTGGAGCTCCCTCCTACAATGAGCAGTTCTTC	CATSGAPSYNEQFF
TRBJ2-1	TRBV11-2	-	-	TGTGCCAGCAGCTTACGGGGAGAGGAGGGTGAGCAGTTCTTC	CASSLRGEEGEQFF
TRBJ1-2	TRBV24-1	-	-	TGTGCCACCATCAAGGGGGATGGCTACACCTTC	CATIKGDGYTF
TRBJ1-5	TRBV30	-	-	TGTGCCTGGAGCCATGCAGGGACTTCGAATCAGCCCCAGCATTTT	CAWSHAGTSNQPQHF
TRBJ1-3	TRBV3-1/TRBV3-2	-	-	TGTGCCAGCAGCCAGGCAACAGGCGCCGGAAACACCATATATTTT	CASSQATGAGNTIYF
TRBJ2-3	TRBV3-1/TRBV3-2	-	-	TGTGCCAGCAGCCACCAGGGGTGGTTGGATACGCAGTATTTT	CASSHQGWLDTQYF
TRBJ1-4	TRBV30	TRBD1	-	TGTGCCTGGAGCGCCGCCCGGACAGGTCGAGGTGAAAAACTGTTTTTT	CAWSAARTGRGEKLFF
TRBJ2-1	TRBV5-1	TRBD2	-	TGCGCCAGCAGCGATCTTACTAGCGGGGGAAACAATGAGCAGTTCTTC	CASSDLTSGGNNEQFF
TRBJ1-6	TRBV5-5	-	-	TGTGCCAGCAGCTTGGGAATAGATTCACCCCTCCACTTT	CASSLGIDSPLHF
TRBJ2-5	TRBV24-1	TRBD1	-	TGTGCCACCAGTGATTTGGGGTCAGGGACAGGCCAAGAGACCCAGTACTTC	CATSDLGSGTGQETQYF
TRBJ1-1	TRBV27	-	few	TGTGCCAGCTGGTTGATCCCAGGGGTGTGGACTGAAGCTTTCTTT	CASWLIPGVWTEAFF
TRBJ2-5	TRBV3-1/TRBV3-2	-	-	TGTGCCAGCAGCCAAGAGGAGGGACTAGAGACCCAGTACTTC	CASSQEEGLETQYF
TRBJ2-1	TRBV5-1	TRBD1	-	TGCGCCAGCAGCTACCTCCCGGGACAGGGGCAAGATGAGCAGTTCTTC	CASSYLPGQGQDEQFF
TRBJ2-1	TRBV9	-	-	TGTGCCAGCAGCCCCAGAGCGGCAGACTACAATGAGCAGTTCTTC	CASSPRAADYNEQFF
TRBJ2-1	TRBV27	TRBD1	-	TGTGCCAGCATGGCCGGGACAGGGGTCAATGAGCAGTTCTTC	CASMAGTGVNEQFF
TRBJ1-1	TRBV5-1	-	-	TGCGCCAGCAGCTCCCGGACAGCGAACACTGAAGCTTTCTTT	CASSSRTANTEAFF
TRBJ2-3	TRBV10-3	-	-	TGTGCCATCAGGCCAGGGGGCACAGATACGCAGTATTTT	CAIRPGGTDTQYF
TRBJ1-1	TRBV2	-	-	TGTGCCAGCAGTGAATTGGGGAGGGGGAGCACTGAAGCTTTCTTT	CASSELGRGSTEAFF
TRBJ1-5	TRBV5-1	TRBD1	-	TGCGCCAGCAGCCTAACAGGGGAGAGGCCCCAGCATTTT	CASSLTGERPQHF
TRBJ1-4	TRBV6-5	-	-	TGTGCCAGCAGCACAACTAATGAAAAACTGTTTTTT	CASSTTNEKLFF
TRBJ1-5	TRBV2	-	-	TGTGCCAGCAGGCACGGGACATTGGCAGATCAGCCCCAGCATTTT	CASRHGTLADQPQHF
TRBJ2-1	TRBV4-1	TRBD1	-	TGCGCCAGCAGCCCCGACAGGGGCACCTACAATGAGCAGTTCTTC	CASSPDRGTYNEQFF
TRBJ1-6	TRBV5-1	-	-	TGCGCCAGCAGCTTGTCCTCAGGGAATAATTCACCCCTCCACTTT	CASSLSSGNNSPLHF
TRBJ2-1	TRBV18	-	once	TGTGCCAGCTCAGAACAGGGTCCAAGGGAGCAGTTCTTC	CASSEQGPREQFF
TRBJ2-3	TRBV14	-	once	TGTGCCAGCAGCCAGGGCGTGGGTCCTAGCTTTAGGTCAGATACGCAGTATTTT	CASSQGVGPSFRSDTQYF
TRBJ2-2	TRBV5-4	TRBD2	-	TGTGCCAGCAGCTTGACTAGCGGGGGCCAAGGGGAGCTGTTTTTT	CASSLTSGGQGELFF
TRBJ1-3	TRBV18	TRBD1	few	TGTGCCAGCTCATCTGACAGGGGGAGCTCTGGAAACACCATATATTTT	CASSSDRGSSGNTIYF
TRBJ2-1	TRBV4-1	TRBD1	once	TGCGCCAGCAGCCAAGAAAGGGGACAGGCCTACAATGAGCAGTTCTTC	CASSQERGQAYNEQFF
TRBJ1-2	TRBV18	-	-	TGTGCCAGCTCACCGGAGCCAAGGCAAACTGGGAACTATGGCTACACCTTC	CASSPEPRQTGNYGYTF
TRBJ1-4	TRBV19	TRBD1	-	TGTGCCAGTAGTATATCGGGACAGCCAAATGAAAAACTGTTTTTT	CASSISGQPNEKLFF
TRBJ2-1	TRBV6-5	TRBD2	-	TGTGCCAGCAAGGGGGGACTAGCGGGTCAAGATGAGCAGTTCTTC	CASKGGLAGQDEQFF
TRBJ2-7	TRBV6-1	TRBD2	-	TGTGCCAGCAGTGAAAACGGCGGGAGCGGGCAGTACTTC	CASSENGGSGQYF
TRBJ1-1	TRBV5-1	-	-	TGCGCCAGCAGCTTGGGGGTTGGGGGCCAAGCTTTCTTT	CASSLGVGGQAFF
TRBJ2-2	TRBV21-1	-	-	TGTGCCAGCTCTCTCACTCAGGGGATCGGGGAGCTGTTTTTT	CASSLTQGIGELFF
TRBJ1-1	TRBV6-6	-	-	TGTGCCAGCAGTTCCACAGGGAAGGGGACTGAAGCTTTCTTT	CASSSTGKGTEAFF
TRBJ1-1	TRBV5-1	-	-	TGCGCCAGCAGCTTGGATTGGGAGCGGCCCGAAGCTTTCTTT	CASSLDWERPEAFF
TRBJ2-1	TRBV7-2	-	once	TGTGCCAGCAGCTTAGCCGGACTAAGGAACAATGAGCAGTTCTTC	CASSLAGLRNNEQFF
TRBJ2-5	TRBV5-5	-	few	TGTGCCAGCAGCTTGGCGGGACTGGCTGGGGCCCAGTACTTC	CASSLAGLAGAQYF
TRBJ1-2	TRBV18	TRBD1	-	TGTGCCAGCTCAGCGGACAGGGATGGGTATGGCTACACCTTC	CASSADRDGYGYTF
TRBJ1-1	TRBV28	TRBD1	-	TGTGCCAGCAGCCCCCCAGGGGGCGGCACTGAAGCTTTCTTT	CASSPPGGGTEAFF
TRBJ1-5	TRBV18	-	-	TGTGCCAGCTCACCTGGCGGGGGAGGGGAGCCCCAGCATTTT	CASSPGGGGEPQHF
TRBJ2-2	TRBV5-1	TRBD2	-	TGCGCCAGCAGCTACGGGACTAGTTCGTTTGGCACCGGGGAGCTGTTTTTT	CASSYGTSSFGTGELFF
TRBJ1-4	TRBV5-1	TRBD1	-	TGCGCCAGCAGCTTGACGGGAGACAGGGGTAATGAAAAACTGTTTTTT	CASSLTGDRGNEKLFF
TRBJ1-5	TRBV6-5	-	-	TGTGCCAGCAGTTTTAACAATCAGCCCCAGCATTTT	CASSFNNQPQHF
TRBJ1-2	TRBV25-1	-	-	TGTGCCAGCAGTGATAACCCACAGGTTCAGGGCTACACCTTC	CASSDNPQVQGYTF
TRBJ1-1	TRBV30	-	-	TGTGCCTGGAGTGTACGGGGAACTGAAGCTTTCTTT	CAWSVRGTEAFF
TRBJ1-1	TRBV6-1	TRBD1	-	TGTGCCAGCAGTGAGACAGGGTATGCGGATACTGAAGCTTTCTTT	CASSETGYADTEAFF
TRBJ2-2	TRBV4-2	TRBD2	-	TGTGCCAGCAGCCAAGTAGCGGGGGCGAACACCGGGGAGCTGTTTTTT	CASSQVAGANTGELFF
TRBJ1-2	TRBV2	TRBD1	-	TGTGCCAGCAGGGCCGGGACAGCTTATGGCTACACCTTC	CASRAGTAYGYTF
TRBJ2-5	TRBV5-8	-	-	TGTGCCAGCAGCTTGGGATCAGCCGGAGGGACCCAGTACTTC	CASSLGSAGGTQYF